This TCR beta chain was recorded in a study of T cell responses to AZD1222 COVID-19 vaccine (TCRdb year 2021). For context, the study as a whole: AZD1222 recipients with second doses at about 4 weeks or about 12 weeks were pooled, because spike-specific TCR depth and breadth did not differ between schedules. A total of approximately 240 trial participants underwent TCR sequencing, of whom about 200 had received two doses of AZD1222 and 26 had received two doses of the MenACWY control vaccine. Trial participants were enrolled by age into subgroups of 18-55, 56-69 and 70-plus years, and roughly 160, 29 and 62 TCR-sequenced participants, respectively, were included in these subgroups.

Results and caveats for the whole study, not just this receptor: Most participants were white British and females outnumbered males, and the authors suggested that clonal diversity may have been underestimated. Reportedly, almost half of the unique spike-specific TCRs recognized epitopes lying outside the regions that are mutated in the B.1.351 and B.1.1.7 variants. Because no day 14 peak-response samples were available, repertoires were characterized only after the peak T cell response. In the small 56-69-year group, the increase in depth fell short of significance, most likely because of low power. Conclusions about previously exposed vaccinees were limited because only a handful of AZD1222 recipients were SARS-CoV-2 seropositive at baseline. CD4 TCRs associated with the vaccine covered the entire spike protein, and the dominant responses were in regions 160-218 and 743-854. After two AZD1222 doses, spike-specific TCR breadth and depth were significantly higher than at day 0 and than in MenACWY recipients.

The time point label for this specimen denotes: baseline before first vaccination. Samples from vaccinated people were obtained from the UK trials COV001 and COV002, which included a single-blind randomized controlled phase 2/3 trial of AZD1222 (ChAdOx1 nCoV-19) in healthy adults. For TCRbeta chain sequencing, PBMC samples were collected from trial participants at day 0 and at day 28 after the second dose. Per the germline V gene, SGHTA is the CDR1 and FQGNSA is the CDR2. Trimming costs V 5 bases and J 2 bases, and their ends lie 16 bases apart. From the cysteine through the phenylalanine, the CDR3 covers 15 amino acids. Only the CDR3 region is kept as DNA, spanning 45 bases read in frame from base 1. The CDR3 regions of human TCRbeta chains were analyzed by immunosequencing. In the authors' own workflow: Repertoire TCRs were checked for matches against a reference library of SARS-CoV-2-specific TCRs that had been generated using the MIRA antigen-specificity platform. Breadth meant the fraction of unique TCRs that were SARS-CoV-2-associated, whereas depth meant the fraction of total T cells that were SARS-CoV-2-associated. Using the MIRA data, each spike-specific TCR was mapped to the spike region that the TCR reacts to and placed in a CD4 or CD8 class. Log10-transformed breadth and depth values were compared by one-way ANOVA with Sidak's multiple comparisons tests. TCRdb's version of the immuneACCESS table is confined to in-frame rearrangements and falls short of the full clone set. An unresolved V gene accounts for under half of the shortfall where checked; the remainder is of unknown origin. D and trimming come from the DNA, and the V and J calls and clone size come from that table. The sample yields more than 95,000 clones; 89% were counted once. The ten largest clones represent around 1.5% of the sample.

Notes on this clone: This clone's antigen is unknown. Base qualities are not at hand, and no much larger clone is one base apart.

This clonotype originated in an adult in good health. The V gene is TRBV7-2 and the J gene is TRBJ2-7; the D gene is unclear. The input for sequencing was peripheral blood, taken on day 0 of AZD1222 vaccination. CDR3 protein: CASSRTMGGTYEQYF. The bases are TGTGCCAGCAGCCGCACCATGGGCGGAACCTACGAGCAGTACTTC.